The clone carrying this T cell receptor beta chain appeared a few times. Its specificity is not known. This specimen belongs to a study of T cells in Graves' hyperthyroidism and ophthalmopathy. Points from the study as a whole: Classification by a 13 V-J model distinguished ophthalmopathy from stable hyperthyroidism. Most expanded thyroid clonotypes above 0.001 also appeared in blood.

CDR1 and CDR2 from the germline V gene are WSHSY and SAAADI. V was pared by 4 bases and J by 8 bases, with 9 bases between. CDR3 length: 13 residues. Uncontrolled infection, other autoimmune disease, pregnancy and lactation each barred patients from inclusion. On the basis of clinical symptoms, serum thyroxine and TRAb, thyroid ultrasound and orbital computed tomography, diagnoses were made. Using RNA transcripts as the source, TCR beta CDR3 regions were amplified. First-round RT-PCR with HTBI primers amplified the TCR CDR3 region. TCRdb recomputed calls from the multiplex PCR reads with MiXCR, one row per CDR3 protein. The data hold 500,000 to 600,000 distinct CDR3 sequences, with over 35% observed a single time.

Sequences were obtained from peripheral blood or thyroid tissue (not recorded which). The TCR sequence derives from an adult woman with Graves' disease, either hyperthyroidism or ophthalmopathy (not recorded which). This sequence joins TRBV10-2 and TRBJ1-6; possible D gene TRBD1, 5 bases. The CDR3 bases are TGCGCCAGCAGTGGGGGGGAGGATTCACCCCTCCACTTT. It encodes CASSGGEDSPLHF.